Listed below are T cell receptor beta chains from one sample, sequenced in a study of shared clonotypes between healthy human individuals. Some clones are missing from TCRdb's copy, which holds only in-frame ones; the method was immunoSEQ multiplex PCR. The data contain some 700,000 clones, less than 95% of them singletons. The sample consisted of memory CD8+ T cells from PBMCs. These receptors all stem from a man younger than 35 in good health. Some clones in this sample may be carry-over from other donors' samples. Each CDR3 is given with its conserved first and last residue.

TRBJ2-1,TRBV7-8,CASSPGLANYNEQFF
TRBJ2-7,TRBV7-2,CASSLVAGSFYEQYF
TRBJ2-7,TRBV6-1,CASSDRTIYEQYF
TRBJ2-1,TRBV4-1,CASSFRTSSAYNEQFF
TRBJ1-2,TRBV1,CTSSHQRDREGCSYGYTF
TRBJ1-4,TRBV18,CASSPPTITGRDEKLFF
TRBJ2-3,TRBV28,CAAADPRYTDTQYF
TRBJ1-2,TRBV27,CASSLGSTGSPYGYTF
TRBJ2-2,TRBV7-8,CASSPSSRGRSGELFF
TRBJ2-7,TRBV11-3,CASSQVLVKDYEQYF
TRBJ2-7,TRBV6-1,CASTAAWEQYF
TRBJ2-7,TRBV19,CASSLAGGTYEQYF
TRBJ2-1,TRBV9,CASSVDSGPYNEQFF
TRBJ1-1,TRBV6-1,CASLTRNTEAFF
TRBJ2-7,TRBV10-3,CAISESGGSFYEQYF